This T cell receptor (beta chain) was recovered during a study of cytomegalovirus exposure and HLA in healthy donors. Overall study findings and caveats: HLA alleles showed associations with some 15,000 TCR beta sequences in a later analysis, at a 0.05 false discovery rate.

The study ran its PCR with 60 Vbeta and 13 Jbeta primers. Profiling relied on immunoSEQ multiplex PCR, and the TCRdb table lists in-frame clones only, not all of them. Here the sample spans about 200,000 clones, about 75% being singletons. About this clone itself: The antigen is undetermined.

The sequence was obtained from a man between 18 and 35 years old in good health and CMV-seronegative. Sequencing was performed on PBMCs.

Written as DNA, the CDR3 is TGCGCCAGCAGCCGACGGACTCCGAGCGATGAGCAGTTCTTC. This translates into CASSRRTPSDEQFF. The chain is built from TRBV5-1 and TRBJ2-1, with D maybe TRBD2 (5 bases). The germline V and J ends were trimmed by 4 bases and 8 bases, with 16 bases remaining between them. Germline V gene sequence: CDR1 SGHRS, CDR2 YFSETQ. This CDR3 is 14 amino acids long.